The 24 T cell receptor beta chains presented below share a single source sample, sequenced in a study of blood T cell repertoires in COVID-19. Profiled with immunoSEQ multiplex PCR; TCRdb holds only in-frame clones, not every one. This sample has some 140,000 clones; more than 85% occur once, and the top ten carry roughly 18%. Material: peripheral blood. These receptors all stem from a man aged 50 to 60 with active or convalescent COVID-19.

V usage is TRBV24-1 and J usage is TRBJ1-2, with a possible D match to TRBD1 (5 bases). Germline V gene lookup returns CDR1 KGHDR and CDR2 SFDVKD. The CDR3 is made up of 13 amino acids. Trimming pared 4 bases from V and 8 bases from J, leaving 13 bases between. The CDR3: CATSDPNAGGYTF. The CDR3 region has the DNA TGTGCCACCAGTGACCCGAACGCAGGGGGCTACACCTTC.

This clone is categorized as medium-sized. V and J are TRBV15 and TRBJ2-7; D may be TRBD2 (6 bases). CDR3 size: 13 residues. The germline V gene has CDR1 LNHNV and CDR2 YYDKDF (reference sequence). V lost 7 bases and J lost 4, with 14 bases in between. In nucleotides, the CDR3 is TGTGCCACCATCCACCCCGGGGGTTACGAGCAGTACTTC. Amino acids: CATIHPGGYEQYF.

As DNA, the CDR3 is TGTGCCAGCAACCTCCAGGGACAGGGCACAGATACGCAGTATTTT. It specifies CASNLQGQGTDTQYF. V gene TRBV25-1 combines with J gene TRBJ2-3; 8 nucleotides match TRBD1. This CDR3 has 15 amino acids. With V trimmed by 7 bases and J by 1 base, 7 bases remained unmatched. CDR1 is MGHDK and CDR2 is SYGVNS in the germline V gene.

This clone occurred a few times. This chain links TRBV6-4 with TRBJ2-1, with TRBD1 matching 12 bases. Germline CDR1 and CDR2: MRHNA and SNTAGT. The CDR3 loop spans 15 amino acids. J lost 6 bases, V lost 1 base, and 1 base had no gene match. The CDR3 loop reads CASSDWDRGRNEQFF. The CDR3 region has the DNA TGTGCCAGCAGTGACTGGGACAGGGGGCGCAATGAGCAGTTCTTC.

J is TRBJ2-1 and V is TRBV6-5, with 9 bases lining up with TRBD2. Germline assignment: CDR1 MNHEY and CDR2 SVGAGI. V lost 4 bases and J lost 9; bases outside the gene matches: 7. The CDR3 has 14 amino acids. For the CDR3, the DNA is TGTGCCAGCAGTTCGGCGGGGGGGCGTTTTGAGCAGTTCTTC. It specifies CASSSAGGRFEQFF.

This clone was picked up a small number of times. The J gene is TRBJ1-5, the V gene TRBV10-3; 11 nucleotides agree with TRBD1. The V gene's germline CDR1 is ENHRY and CDR2 SYGVKD. The CDR3 runs 15 residues. After removal of 6 bases from V and 5 bases from J, the junction contained 6 bases not matched to a gene. In nucleotides, the CDR3 is TGTGCCATCAGCAGCGGGGGACAGGGGGATCAGCCCCAGCATTTT. Translating it yields CAISSGGQGDQPQHF.

The chain recombines TRBV23-1 with TRBJ2-5; the D is unclear. TRBV23-1 is an ORF, with its function uncertain. The CDR3 is made up of 15 amino acids. Trimming removed 1 base at V and 3 bases at J, with 12 bases between. CDR3 sequence reads: CASSQWSRRKETQYF. CDR3 nucleotide sequence: TGCGCCAGCAGTCAATGGTCCAGGCGTAAAGAGACCCAGTACTTC.

The V call is TRBV6-5, the J call TRBJ1-5; 9 bases align to TRBD1. After removal of 6 bases from V and 3 bases from J, the junction contained 3 bases not matched to a gene. In germline, CDR1 is MNHEY, CDR2 SVGAGI. This CDR3 spans 14 amino acids. CDR3 sequence reads: CASRGQGPNQPQHF. As DNA, the CDR3 is TGTGCCAGCAGGGGACAGGGTCCCAATCAGCCCCAGCATTTT.

The chain uses TRBV5-1 and TRBJ2-1, with 10 bases identical to TRBD2. This CDR3 comprises 19 residues. The germline gives CDR1 SGHRS, CDR2 YFSETQ. The J segment lost 2 bases and the V segment lost 3 bases, leaving 14 bases of the junction unmatched. This chain's CDR3 is CASSSSTDTGTSAYNEQFF. The CDR3 region has the DNA TGCGCCAGCAGCTCCTCGACAGATACCGGGACTAGCGCCTACAATGAGCAGTTCTTC.

This rearrangement joins TRBV9 to TRBJ1-5; 8 bases align to TRBD1. V shed 3 bases and J 5 bases; nucleotides not matched to a gene: 7. Germline V lookup: CDR1 SGDLS, CDR2 YYNGEE. CDR3 length: 15 amino acids. The CDR3, as DNA: TGTGCCAGCAGCGCCGGACAGGGAAGGGATCAGCCCCAGCATTTT. Translating gives CASSAGQGRDQPQHF.

The chain combines TRBV6-5 with TRBJ1-5; D is perhaps TRBD1 (5 bases). The CDR3 runs 15 residues. CDR1 is MNHEY, CDR2 SVGAGI, per germline. With 6 bases removed from V and 0 bases from J, the gap between germline ends came to 12 bases. The CDR3 DNA reads as TGTGCCAGCAGGAACGGCGACAGTAGCAATCAGCCCCAGCATTTT. This sequence encodes CASRNGDSSNQPQHF.

This chain connects TRBV14 to TRBJ2-1; D unclear. The CDR3 spans 13 residues. Deletions cut 1 base from V and 5 bases from J, with 6 bases between. Germline CDR1 is SGHDN and CDR2 is FVKESK. CDR3 in DNA: TGTGCCAGCAGCCAAGGGCGGCACAATGAGCAGTTCTTC. It specifies CASSQGRHNEQFF.

J is TRBJ2-4 and V is TRBV28, with D perhaps TRBD1 (6 bases). The CDR3 consists of 14 residues. Trimming took 1 base from V and 8 from J, leaving 12 bases between them. CDR1 is MDHEN and CDR2 is SYDVKM in the germline V gene. The CDR3 DNA sequence: TGTGCCAGCAGTTTATTTACAGGGATAGACATTCAGTACTTC. Encoded protein: CASSLFTGIDIQYF.

The chain recombines TRBV13 with TRBJ1-1; D is possibly TRBD1 (5 bases). This CDR3 is built from 15 residues. The V end lost 2 bases, the J end lost 1 base, and 11 bases lay between the germline ends. The germline V gene encodes CDR1 PRHDT and CDR2 FYEKMQ (reference sequence). CDR3 region: CASSLKGHRNTEAFF. Here the CDR3 DNA reads TGTGCCAGCAGCTTAAAGGGGCACCGGAACACTGAAGCTTTCTTT.

As DNA, the CDR3 is TGTGCCGTGCGGAAACAGGGGTCTGGAAACACCATATATTTT. Amino acids: CAVRKQGSGNTIYF. The chain joins TRBV6-5 to TRBJ1-3; 7 nucleotides align to TRBD1. CDR1 is MNHEY and CDR2 is SVGAGI in the germline V gene. V lost 11 bases to trimming and J lost 1 base; unmatched junction nucleotides: 8. CDR3 length: 14 amino acids.

This sequence joins TRBV11-2 and TRBJ2-5, with D unresolved. Trimming stripped 5 bases from V and 10 bases from J, with 20 bases between. The CDR3 length is 14 residues. CDR1 is SGHAT, CDR2 FQNNGV, per germline. For the CDR3, the DNA is TGTGCCAGCAGCCACCAACTAAACCGCCATGTCCAGTACTTC. This translates into CASSHQLNRHVQYF.

This chain connects TRBV5-6 to TRBJ2-3; 8 nucleotides agree with TRBD2. This CDR3 region has 18 residues. Trimming removed 0 bases from V and 4 bases from J; junction bases left unmatched: 13. CDR1 is SGHDT and CDR2 is YYEEEE in the germline V gene. The CDR3 here is CASSLAGAGGALSDTQYF. The CDR3 DNA follows: TGTGCCAGCAGCTTGGCAGGGGCGGGAGGTGCCCTGTCAGATACGCAGTATTTT.

This clone was counted a single time. The chain joins TRBV4-1 to TRBJ1-2, with a possible D match to TRBD1 (5 bases). V lost 0 bases and J lost 6, with 20 bases in between. Germline V lookup: CDR1 MGHRA, CDR2 YSYEKL. The CDR3 is 17 residues long. The CDR3 nucleotides are TGCGCCAGCAGCCAAGATCGGGGGGGGGAATGGGTAAATGGCTACACCTTC. Amino acid sequence: CASSQDRGGEWVNGYTF.

The V and J genes are TRBV5-1 and TRBJ2-4, with TRBD1 matching over 7 bases. Germline assignment: CDR1 SGHRS and CDR2 YFSETQ. This CDR3 is built from 16 residues. V was clipped by 2 bases and J by 0 bases; unmatched bases: 5. Here the CDR3 DNA reads TGCGCCAGCAGCTTAGGACGGGACAGAGCCAAAAACATTCAGTACTTC. Translation gives CASSLGRDRAKNIQYF.

The genes are TRBV6-6 and TRBJ2-5; TRBD1 is a possible D gene (5 bases). Trimming pared 2 bases from V and 5 bases from J, leaving 15 bases between. The CDR3 is 15 residues long. Germline V gives CDR1 MNHNY, CDR2 SVGAGI (reference sequence). CDR3 protein: CASSYDGRPGETQYF. CDR3 DNA: TGTGCCAGCAGTTACGATGGACGGCCAGGGGAGACCCAGTACTTC.

In its sample, this clone was seen a few times. The rearrangement joins TRBV1 to TRBJ1-2; the listed D gene, TRBD1, was not tested against the DNA. TRBV1 is labeled a pseudogene. This CDR3 region has 19 residues. The CDR3 DNA is TGCACCAGCAGCCAAGATTCGGAAAGGCTCAGGGGGCATGTCTATGGCTACACCTTC. Translating it yields CTSSQDSERLRGHVYGYTF.

V is TRBV5-4 and J is TRBJ2-3; TRBD2 aligns across 11 bases. The V gene end was trimmed by 4 bases and the J gene end by 3 bases; junction bases not matched to a gene: 4. The CDR3 is made up of 15 amino acids. Germline V CDR1 and CDR2: SGHNT, YYREEE (reference sequence). CDR3: CASSPGLAETDTQYF. For the CDR3, the DNA is TGTGCCAGCAGCCCGGGACTAGCGGAAACAGATACGCAGTATTTT.

The V call is TRBV27, the J call TRBJ1-2; the match to TRBD1 covers 8 bases. Trimming took 3 bases from V and 4 from J; bases not matched to a gene: 10. The CDR3 sequence is 16 residues long. From germline, CDR1 is MNHEY and CDR2 SMNVEV (reference sequence). The CDR3 region is CASSLAGTGGLYGYTF. The DNA for the CDR3 is TGTGCCAGCAGTTTGGCCGGGACAGGCGGTCTCTATGGCTACACCTTC.

The chain's CDR3 is CASSFTTGGGWETQYF. Here the CDR3 DNA reads TGCGCCAGCAGCTTTACGACAGGGGGTGGCTGGGAGACCCAGTACTTC. The chain employs TRBV5-1 and TRBJ2-5; 9 nucleotides line up with TRBD1. The CDR3 totals 16 residues. V shed 2 bases, J shed 5 bases, and the junction held 10 bases outside the gene matches. Germline CDR1 and CDR2: SGHRS and YFSETQ.